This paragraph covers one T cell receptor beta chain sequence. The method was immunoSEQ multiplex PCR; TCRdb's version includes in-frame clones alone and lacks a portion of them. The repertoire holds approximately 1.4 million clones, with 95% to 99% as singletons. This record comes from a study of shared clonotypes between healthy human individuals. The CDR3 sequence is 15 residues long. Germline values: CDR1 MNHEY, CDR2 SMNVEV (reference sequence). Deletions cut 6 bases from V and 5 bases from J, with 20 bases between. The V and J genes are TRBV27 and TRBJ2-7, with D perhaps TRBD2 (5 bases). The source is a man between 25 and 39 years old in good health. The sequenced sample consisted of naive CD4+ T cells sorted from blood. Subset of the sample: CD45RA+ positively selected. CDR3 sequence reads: CASRRFREPWNEQYF. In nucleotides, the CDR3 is TGTGCCAGCAGACGATTTAGGGAGCCCTGGAACGAGCAGTACTTC.